The 6 T cell receptor beta chains listed next were all sequenced from one sample in a study of CD8 T cells in ankylosing spondylitis. Regarding the study as a whole: Among TCR beta sequences, a motif of eight or nine highly homologous variants appeared characteristic of ankylosing spondylitis blood.

TCRdb reprocessed the 5' RACE reads with MiXCR, giving one entry per CDR3 protein. This table has about 800,000 distinct CDR3 sequences, 10% to 15% appearing once. These receptors have no identified antigens. Specimen: blood, either unsorted or a sorted T cell fraction (not recorded which). The receptors were sampled from a male donor with ankylosing spondylitis.

This clonotype was seen at least ten times. The CDR3 spells CASSPSLAVNEQFF. The CDR3 coding sequence is TGCGCCAGCAGCCCGTCGCTAGCCGTGAATGAGCAGTTCTTC. The genes are TRBV5-1 and TRBJ2-1; a possible D gene is TRBD2 (5 bases). Deletions cut 4 bases from V and 7 bases from J, with 15 bases between. The CDR3 runs 14 residues. From germline, CDR1 is SGHRS and CDR2 YFSETQ. Drawing the rest from reference TRBV5-1 and TRBJ2-1, the complete variable domain is KAGVTQTPRYLIKTRGQQVTLSCSPISGHRSVSWYQQTPGQGLQFLFEYFSETQRNKGNFPGRFSGRQFSNSRSEMNVSTLELGDSALYLCASSPSLAVNEQFFGPGTRLTVL.

Points on this clonotype: The junction and the germline gene differ at one end; a read error may be behind it. V is TRBV5-4 and J is TRBJ2-5; possibly TRBD2 for D (6 bases). Per germline, CDR1 SGHNT and CDR2 YYREEE (reference sequence). This CDR3 is built from 14 residues. Here the CDR3 reads CASSVRQTRETQNF. The CDR3 DNA is TGTGCCAGCAGCGTGCGACAGACCCGGGAGACCCAGAACTTC.

This clonotype was observed at least ten times. The chain recombines TRBV20-1 with TRBJ1-2; 11 bases are shared with TRBD1. The germline V gene encodes CDR1 DFQATT and CDR2 SNEGSKA (reference sequence). V lost 3 bases and J lost 3; bases outside the gene matches: 6. The CDR3 has 15 amino acids. The CDR3 loop is CSARDPGQGDYGYTF. CDR3 nucleotide sequence: TGCAGTGCTAGGGACCCGGGACAGGGGGACTATGGCTACACCTTC.

A word on this clonotype: This sequence may be a read error, since a much larger clone differs from it by one base. The chain joins TRBV20-1 to TRBJ2-1; 12 positions agree with TRBD2. The CDR3 is made up of 17 amino acids. CDR1 and CDR2 (germline): DFQATT, SNEGSKA (reference sequence). CDR3 nucleotide sequence: TGCTGTGCTCTTTCGCTGGGGACTAGCGGGCCATACAATGAGCAGTTCTTC. Translating it yields CCALSLGTSGPYNEQFF.

The V gene is TRBV12-5, the J gene TRBJ2-2, with 8 bases aligning to TRBD2. With V trimmed by 0 bases and J by 6 bases, 12 bases remained unmatched. CDR1 and CDR2 (germline): LGHNT, FRNRAP. The CDR3 contains 18 residues. The CDR3: CASGLVLPTREVPGELFF. CDR3 bases: TGTGCTAGTGGTTTGGTACTTCCGACGCGGGAGGTCCCCGGGGAGCTGTTTTTT.

This clonotype was observed a handful of times. DNA for the CDR3: TGTGCCAGCAGCTTAGGGTCCAGGGGCTCCTACGAGCAGTACTTC. Translation gives CASSLGSRGSYEQYF. J is TRBJ2-7 and V is TRBV11-2; a weak D match, TRBD1 (6 bases). This CDR3 comprises 15 residues. Per the germline V gene, CDR1 is SGHAT and CDR2 is FQNNGV. V was cut by 1 base and J by 0 bases, with 10 bases left in between.